This T cell receptor (beta chain) emerged from a study of T cells after somatic rescue of genetic block. The protocol was immunoSEQ multiplex PCR, while the TCRdb copy is restricted to in-frame clones and leaves out a portion. The repertoire holds some 68,000 clones, roughly 88% seen once, with 2.5% to 3% in the top ten. Only one count was recorded for this clone. Sequencing input: peripheral blood mononuclear cells (PBMCs). The sequence came from a man aged 25 to 40.

Written as DNA, the CDR3 is TGTGCCAGCAGTGACCCCGGGACTAGCGGGAAAGGTGAGCAGTTCTTC. Translated: CASSDPGTSGKGEQFF. The rearrangement uses TRBV2 and TRBJ2-1, with 13 nucleotides matching TRBD2. J gave up 9 bases and V 3 bases, and 8 bases lay outside the gene matches. The germline CDR1 and CDR2 sequences are SNHLY and FYNNEI. The CDR3 extends over 16 amino acids.